The clone carrying this TCR beta chain appeared a single time. Its antigen is unidentified. The data derive from a study of cytomegalovirus exposure and HLA in healthy donors. Points from the study as a whole: In a later analysis, specific HLA alleles were associated with about 18,000 TCR beta sequences at a 0.05 false discovery rate. Later analysis identified a missense DCLRE1C variant that was linked to TCR beta V- and J-gene trimming. A later analysis found most CMV-associated TCR beta chains apparently HLA-restricted.

With 60 Vbeta and 13 Jbeta primers, the PCR was carried out. Study processing details: There were tens of millions of unique TCR beta chains by a later count, and some 11 million of them were shared. The repertoire was sequenced with immunoSEQ multiplex PCR; TCRdb's copy has only in-frame clones and lacks some. V and J calls and clone size come straight from that table; D and trimming were deduced from the DNA. Altogether approximately 130,000 clones are present, roughly 80% being singletons, with the ten largest covering approximately 1.2%. Sequences were obtained from PBMCs. This clonotype was obtained from a man aged 50 or older in good health and CMV-seronegative.

The CDR3 here is CASSPNGNEQFF. CDR3 DNA: TGTGCCAGCAGCCCAAACGGGAATGAGCAGTTCTTC. The rearrangement joins TRBV7-3 to TRBJ2-1; D unresolved. This CDR3 spans 12 amino acids. V lost 5 bases and J 7 bases, leaving 9 bases between the germline ends. Germline values: CDR1 SGHTA, CDR2 FQGTGA.